A single sample is the source of the 13 T cell receptor beta chains below, sequenced in a study of cytomegalovirus exposure and HLA in healthy donors. Vbeta (60) and Jbeta (13) primers were used in the PCR. Data came from immunoSEQ multiplex PCR; TCRdb stores just in-frame clones and leaves some out. Of some 84,000 clones detected, around three fifths appear once; the ten largest clones hold over 12%. The specimen sequenced was PBMCs. Receptors were obtained from a woman between 35 and 50 years old in good health and CMV-seropositive.

The chain is built from TRBV4-2 and TRBJ2-7, with TRBD2 matching 12 bases. The length of the CDR3 is 15 residues. The J segment lost 4 bases and the V segment lost 1 base, leaving 2 bases of the junction unmatched. CDR1 is LGHNA, CDR2 YNFKEQ, per germline. The CDR3 region has the DNA TGTGCCAGCAGCCAAGGGACTAGCGGGGATTACGAGCAGTACTTC. Its protein product is CASSQGTSGDYEQYF.

CDR3 residues: CASSLGRGNSGNTIYF. The CDR3, as DNA: TGTGCCAGCAGTTTAGGCAGGGGAAACTCTGGAAACACCATATATTTT. The chain couples TRBV28 to TRBJ1-3; a weak D match, TRBD1 (6 bases). The V gene's germline CDR1 is MDHEN and CDR2 SYDVKM. V lost 2 bases to trimming and J lost 0 bases, with 11 bases between them. The CDR3 spans 16 residues.

J is TRBJ2-1 and V is TRBV9; 7 positions match TRBD1. In germline, CDR1 is SGDLS, CDR2 YYNGEE. The ends lost 3 bases at V and 4 bases at J; junction bases unmatched: 10. The CDR3 loop spans 16 amino acids. CDR3 DNA sequence: TGTGCCAGCAGCGCCGTGGGCTCAGGGGGTTACAATGAGCAGTTCTTC. Protein sequence: CASSAVGSGGYNEQFF.

The chain is built from TRBV11-2 and TRBJ1-4; TRBD1 matches 7 bases. The length of the CDR3 is 17 residues. Unmatched junction bases numbered 9, after V lost 1 base and J lost 4 bases. From germline, CDR1 is SGHAT and CDR2 FQNNGV. CDR3 sequence (DNA): TGTGCCAGCAGCTTAGGCCCTTCGGGACAGCTTAATGAAAAACTGTTTTTT. This gives the protein CASSLGPSGQLNEKLFF.

The sample holds one count of this clone. The CDR3 loop reads CASRKTGIYEQYF. The CDR3 nucleotides are TGTGCCAGCAGGAAGACAGGGATCTACGAGCAGTACTTC. The genes are TRBV6-1 and TRBJ2-7; 7 nucleotides match TRBD1. CDR3 length: 13 amino acids. V gave up 6 bases and J gave up 3 bases; unmatched junction bases: 5. Germline V gene sequence: CDR1 MNHNS, CDR2 SASEGT.

This chain joins TRBV11-2 and TRBJ2-7; D unclear. The CDR3 totals 11 residues. Germline-derived CDR1 and CDR2 are SGHAT and FQNNGV. With 4 bases removed from V and 1 base from J, the gap between germline ends came to 2 bases. The CDR3 DNA reads as TGTGCCAGCAGCTCGTCCTACGAGCAGTACTTC. Translation gives CASSSSYEQYF.

The rearrangement joins TRBV19 to TRBJ1-4; 8 bases align to TRBD1. The germline V gene encodes CDR1 LNHDA and CDR2 SQIVND (reference sequence). CDR3 size: 14 residues. Trimming took 4 bases from V and 8 from J; bases not matched to a gene: 6. This CDR3 is CASSNDRGGEKLFF. In nucleotides, the CDR3 is TGTGCCAGTAGTAATGACAGGGGTGGCGAAAAACTGTTTTTT.

The chain joins TRBV28 to TRBJ1-4; 7 nucleotides agree with TRBD1. The ends lost 5 bases at V and 14 bases at J; junction bases unmatched: 17. CDR3 length equals 15 residues. Germline lookup yields CDR1 MDHEN and CDR2 SYDVKM. CDR3 amino acids: CASSVPGQSGGRLFF. The DNA of the CDR3 is TGTGCCAGCAGTGTCCCGGGACAGAGCGGAGGTCGGCTGTTTTTT.

This clone was recorded a few times. The CDR3 region is CASSDSSRGTEAFF. The CDR3 region has the DNA TGTGCCAGCAGTGACTCGAGCAGGGGAACTGAAGCTTTCTTT. V is TRBV6-4 and J is TRBJ1-1; perhaps TRBD1 as D (6 bases). The germline V gene encodes CDR1 MRHNA and CDR2 SNTAGT. V gave up 0 bases and J gave up 5 bases, with 10 bases separating them. The CDR3 contains 14 residues.

This chain joins TRBV7-9 and TRBJ2-1, with 7 bases matching TRBD2. The junction had 14 bases not matched to a gene; V was cut back by 2 bases and J by 1 base. Germline V lookup: CDR1 SEHNR, CDR2 FQNEAQ (reference sequence). The CDR3 spans 19 residues. CDR3 in amino acids: CASSLRVSVDGRSYNEQFF. The CDR3 nucleotides read TGTGCCAGCAGCTTAAGAGTGTCAGTGGACGGGAGGTCCTACAATGAGCAGTTCTTC.

The CDR3 reads CSVDVLISGLAFF. DNA for the CDR3: TGCAGCGTTGATGTCCTAATCTCAGGGCTAGCTTTCTTT. The gene calls are TRBV29-1 and TRBJ1-1; tentatively, D is TRBD1 (5 bases). V dropped 3 bases and J dropped 10 bases, with 18 bases sitting between them. The CDR3 runs to 13 residues. The V gene's germline CDR1 is SQVTM and CDR2 ANQGSEA.

This clone was seen more than once but under ten times. The rearrangement uses TRBV11-2 and TRBJ2-1, with 12 bases aligning to TRBD2. Germline CDR1 SGHAT, CDR2 FQNNGV. The J segment lost 7 bases and the V segment lost 4 bases, leaving 5 bases of the junction unmatched. CDR3 length: 15 residues. Here the CDR3 DNA reads TGTGCCAGCAGCTCGGGACTAGCGGGTCAAAATGAGCAGTTCTTC. Protein product: CASSSGLAGQNEQFF.

This clone was detected once. The chain combines TRBV30 with TRBJ2-2; perhaps TRBD2 as D (6 bases). Germline values: CDR1 GTSNPN, CDR2 SVGIG (reference sequence). V shed 2 bases and J shed 6 bases, with 16 bases lying between them. The CDR3 totals 15 residues. The CDR3, as DNA: TGTGCCTGGAGTCCGCCGGGACGGAGGGCCGGGGAGCTGTTTTTT. This gives the protein CAWSPPGRRAGELFF. Using reference TRBV30 and TRBJ2-2 for the parts outside the CDR3, the full variable domain is SQTIHQWPATLVQPVGSPLSLECTVEGTSNPNLYWYRQAAGRGLQLLFYSVGIGQISSEVPQNLSASRPQDRQFILSSKKLLLSDSGFYLCAWSPPGRRAGELFFGEGSRLTVL.